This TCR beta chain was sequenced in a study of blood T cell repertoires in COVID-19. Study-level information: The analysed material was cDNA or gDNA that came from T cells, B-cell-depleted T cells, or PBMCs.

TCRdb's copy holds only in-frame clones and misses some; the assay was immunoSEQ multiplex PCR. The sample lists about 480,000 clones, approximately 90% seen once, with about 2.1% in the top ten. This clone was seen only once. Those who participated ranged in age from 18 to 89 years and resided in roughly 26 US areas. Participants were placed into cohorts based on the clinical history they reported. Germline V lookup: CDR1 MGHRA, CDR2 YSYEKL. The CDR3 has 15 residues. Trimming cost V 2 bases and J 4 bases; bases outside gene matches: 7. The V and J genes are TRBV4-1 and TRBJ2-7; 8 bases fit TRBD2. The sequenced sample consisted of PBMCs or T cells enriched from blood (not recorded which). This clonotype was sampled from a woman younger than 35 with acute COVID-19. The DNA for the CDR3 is TGCGCCAGCAGCCAACCAGCAGCGGGAGAATACGAGCAGTACTTC. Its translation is CASSQPAAGEYEQYF.